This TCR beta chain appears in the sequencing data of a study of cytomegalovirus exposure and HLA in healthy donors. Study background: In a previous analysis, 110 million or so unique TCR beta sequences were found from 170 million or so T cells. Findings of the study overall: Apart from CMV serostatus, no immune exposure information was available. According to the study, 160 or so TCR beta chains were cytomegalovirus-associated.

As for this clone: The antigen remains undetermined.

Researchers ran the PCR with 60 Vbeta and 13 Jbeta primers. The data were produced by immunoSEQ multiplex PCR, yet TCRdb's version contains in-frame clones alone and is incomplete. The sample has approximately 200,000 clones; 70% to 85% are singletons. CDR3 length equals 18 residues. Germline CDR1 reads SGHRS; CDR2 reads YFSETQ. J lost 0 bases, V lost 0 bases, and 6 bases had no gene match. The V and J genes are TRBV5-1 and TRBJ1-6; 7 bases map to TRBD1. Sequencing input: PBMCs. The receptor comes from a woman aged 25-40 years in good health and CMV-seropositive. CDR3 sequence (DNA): TGCGCCAGCAGCTTGGTGGGACAGAGGAGCTCCTATAATTCACCCCTCCACTTT. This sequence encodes CASSLVGQRSSYNSPLHF.